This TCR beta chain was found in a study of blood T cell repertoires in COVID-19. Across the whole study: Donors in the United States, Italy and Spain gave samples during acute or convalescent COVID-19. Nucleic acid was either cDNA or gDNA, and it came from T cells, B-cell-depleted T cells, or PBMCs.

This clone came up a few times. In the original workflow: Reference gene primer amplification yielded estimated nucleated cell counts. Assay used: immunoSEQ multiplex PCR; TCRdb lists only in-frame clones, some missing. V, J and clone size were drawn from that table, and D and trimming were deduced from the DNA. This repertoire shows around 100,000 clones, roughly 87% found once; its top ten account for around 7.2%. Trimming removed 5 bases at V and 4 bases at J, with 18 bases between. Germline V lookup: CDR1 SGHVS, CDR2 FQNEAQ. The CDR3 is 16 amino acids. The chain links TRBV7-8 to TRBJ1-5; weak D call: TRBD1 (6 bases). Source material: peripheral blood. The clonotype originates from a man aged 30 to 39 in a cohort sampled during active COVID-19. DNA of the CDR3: TGTGCCAGCAGCCCAGTCAGGGCAGGGGATAATCAGCCCCAGCATTTT. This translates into CASSPVRAGDNQPQHF.